This TCR beta chain was sequenced during a study of shared clonotypes between healthy human individuals. In the study overall: The cohort had two women and a few men, ages 18 to 49.

Trimming stripped 4 bases from V and 2 bases from J, with 4 bases between. The CDR3 sequence is 12 residues long. Germline loops: CDR1 SGHTA, CDR2 FQGNSA. Approximately 30,000 T cell genomes (around 0.2 ug DNA) went into each sorted-subset replicate. TCRdb keeps only in-frame clones here, not all; method: immunoSEQ multiplex PCR. Altogether 850,000 to 1,200,000 clones are present, about 70% being singletons, with the ten largest covering over 1.3%. A word on this clone: Additional DNA sequences in this sample encode the identical CDR3.

The genes are TRBV7-2 and TRBJ2-3; no clear D gene. What was sequenced was memory CD4+ T cells sorted from blood. Subset reported: CD45RA-negative fraction. This TCR was sampled from a man between 18 and 29 years old in good health. This chain's CDR3 is CASSYSTDTQYF. DNA of the CDR3: TGTGCCAGCAGCTACTCCACAGATACGCAGTATTTT.